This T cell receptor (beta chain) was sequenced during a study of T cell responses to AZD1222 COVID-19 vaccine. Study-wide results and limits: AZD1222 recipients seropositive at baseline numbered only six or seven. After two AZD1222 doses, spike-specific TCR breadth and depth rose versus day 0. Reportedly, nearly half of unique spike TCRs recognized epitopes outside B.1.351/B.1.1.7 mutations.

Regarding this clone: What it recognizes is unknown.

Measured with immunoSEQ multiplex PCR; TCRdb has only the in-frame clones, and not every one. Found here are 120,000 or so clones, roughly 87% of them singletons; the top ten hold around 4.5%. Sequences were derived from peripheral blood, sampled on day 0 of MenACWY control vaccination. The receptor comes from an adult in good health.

As DNA, the CDR3 is TGTGCCAGCAGCTTAGCGCTTTTTGGGGGAACCGGGGAGCTGTTTTTT. This sequence encodes CASSLALFGGTGELFF. The genes are TRBV7-9 and TRBJ2-2; D tentatively reads TRBD1 or TRBD2 (5 bases each). The CDR3 contains 16 residues. Germline values: CDR1 SEHNR, CDR2 FQNEAQ (reference sequence). Trimming cost V 0 bases and J 5 bases, with 13 bases left between them.